A single sample gave rise to the 24 T cell receptor beta chains below, sequenced in a study of blood T cell repertoires in COVID-19. TCRdb's table, derived via immunoSEQ multiplex PCR, lists solely in-frame clones and lacks some. Of more than 200,000 clones in the sample, roughly 91% are singletons; the top ten hold roughly 4%. The specimen was PBMCs or T cells enriched from blood (not recorded which). The receptors here all came from a young woman with acute COVID-19.

The V gene is TRBV3-1 (or the pseudogene TRBV3-2), the J gene TRBJ1-2; 7 bases agree with TRBD1. The germline V gene encodes CDR1 LGHDT and CDR2 YNNKEL (reference sequence). Trimming at V came to 5 bases and at J to 3 bases, leaving 9 bases not matched to a gene. This CDR3 spans 15 amino acids. CDR3 amino acids: CASSSPLTGHYGYTF. The CDR3, as DNA: TGTGCCAGCAGCTCCCCGTTGACAGGGCACTATGGCTACACCTTC.

V usage is TRBV5-4 and J usage is TRBJ1-2, with D possibly being TRBD1 (5 bases). This CDR3 comprises 17 residues. CDR1 is SGHNT, CDR2 YYREEE, per germline (reference sequence). V was trimmed by 0 bases and J by 3 bases, leaving 18 bases between them. The CDR3 is CASSLGTPSTLYYGYTF. DNA for the CDR3: TGTGCCAGCAGCTTGGGGACACCCTCCACCCTGTACTATGGCTACACCTTC.

The chain is built from TRBV7-6 and TRBJ1-2; no clear D gene. The CDR3 is 13 amino acids. Germline CDR1 is SGHVS and CDR2 is FNYEAQ. The V end was cut by 5 bases, the J end by 2 bases, with 9 bases between. CDR3 protein: CASSPSGNYGYTF. The CDR3 DNA reads as TGTGCCAGCAGCCCTTCGGGGAACTATGGCTACACCTTC.

The J gene is TRBJ2-1, the V gene TRBV7-2, with 13 bases that match TRBD2. With V trimmed by 5 bases and J by 3 bases, 4 bases remained unmatched. This CDR3 comprises 16 residues. Germline V gene data show CDR1 as SGHTA and CDR2 as FQGNSA. The CDR3 protein is CASSPTSGGGYNEQFF. CDR3 sequence (DNA): TGTGCCAGCAGCCCAACTAGCGGGGGGGGCTACAATGAGCAGTTCTTC.

The table lists this clone with a count of one. The CDR3 reads CASSQAGARNQPQHF. The CDR3 nucleotides are TGCGCCAGCAGCCAAGCAGGGGCGCGCAATCAGCCCCAGCATTTT. This chain links TRBV4-1 with TRBJ1-5; D may be TRBD1 (6 bases). Germline CDR1 reads MGHRA; CDR2 reads YSYEKL. The CDR3 is made up of 15 amino acids. Trimming shortened V by 1 base and J by 2 bases, and 9 bases separated the two germline ends.

The rearrangement links TRBV3-1 (or the pseudogene TRBV3-2) to TRBJ1-5; D perhaps matches TRBD1 (6 bases). Germline CDR1 and CDR2: LGHDT and YNNKEL (reference sequence). V lost 6 bases and J 0 bases, leaving 6 bases between the germline ends. The CDR3 loop spans 13 amino acids. The CDR3 here is CASRGGSNQPQHF. The CDR3 nucleotides are TGTGCCAGCAGAGGGGGTAGCAATCAGCCCCAGCATTTT.

This clone appeared a few times. The chain employs TRBV19 and TRBJ1-5, with 8 bases fitting TRBD1. The CDR3 runs to 17 residues. J gave up 3 bases and V 2 bases, and 9 bases lay outside the gene matches. Germline lookup yields CDR1 LNHDA and CDR2 SQIVND (reference sequence). This CDR3 is CASSIWQGALNNQPQHF. The DNA of the CDR3 is TGTGCCAGTAGTATATGGCAGGGGGCGCTCAACAATCAGCCCCAGCATTTT.

This clone was counted a single time. The chain employs TRBV7-3 and TRBJ2-1, with TRBD1 matching over 8 bases. CDR1 is SGHTA and CDR2 is FQGTGA in the germline V gene. CDR3 length equals 17 residues. Trimming took 1 base from V and 2 from J; bases not matched to a gene: 7. The CDR3 loop is CASSLNGATGAYNEQFF. The DNA of the CDR3 is TGTGCCAGCAGCTTAAACGGGGCGACAGGGGCCTACAATGAGCAGTTCTTC.

Here the CDR3 DNA reads TGTGCCAGCAGTCCGACAGCGTTCCTTGGAGAGCAGTACTTC. Translating gives CASSPTAFLGEQYF. The J gene is TRBJ2-7, the V gene TRBV7-9; perhaps TRBD1 as D (5 bases). CDR3 size: 14 residues. V gave up 6 bases and J gave up 7 bases, with 19 bases separating them. Germline CDR1 SEHNR, CDR2 FQNEAQ (reference sequence).

The rearrangement links TRBV2 to TRBJ2-2, with 7 bases identical to TRBD1. CDR1 and CDR2 from the germline V gene are SNHLY and FYNNEI. Trimming cost V 5 bases and J 2 bases; bases outside gene matches: 8. This CDR3 is 16 amino acids long. CDR3 coding DNA: TGTGCCAGCAGTACTCTCGGGACAGCTAACACCGGGGAGCTGTTTTTT. It encodes CASSTLGTANTGELFF.

DNA for the CDR3: TGTGCCAGCAAAGAGCTAACGTCGAACACTGAAGCTTTCTTT. This translates into CASKELTSNTEAFF. The J gene is TRBJ1-1, the V gene TRBV27; the D is unclear. The CDR3 has 14 residues. In germline, CDR1 is MNHEY, CDR2 SMNVEV (reference sequence). V was cut by 7 bases and J by 1 base, with 13 bases left in between.

The chain uses TRBV2 and TRBJ1-1, with 10 positions matching TRBD1. There are 15 residues in the CDR3. Unmatched junction bases numbered 7, after V lost 5 bases and J lost 4 bases. Germline V gene sequence: CDR1 SNHLY, CDR2 FYNNEI. This CDR3 is CASSSGTGESTEAFF. The CDR3 nucleotides read TGTGCCAGCAGTTCCGGGACAGGGGAGTCCACTGAAGCTTTCTTT. Drawing the rest from reference TRBV2 and TRBJ1-1, the complete variable domain is EPEVTQTPSHQVTQMGQEVILRCVPISNHLYFYWYRQILGQKVEFLVSFYNNEISEKSEIFDDQFSVERPDGSNFTLKIRSTKLEDSAMYFCASSSGTGESTEAFFGQGTRLTVV.

The chain employs TRBV3-1 (or the pseudogene TRBV3-2) and TRBJ1-4, with D perhaps TRBD1 (5 bases). V was trimmed by 4 bases and J by 6 bases, leaving 12 bases between them. The germline CDR1 and CDR2 sequences are LGHDT and YNNKEL (reference sequence). This CDR3 spans 14 amino acids. CDR3 in amino acids: CASSLPGGDEKLFF. CDR3 bases: TGTGCCAGCAGCCTTCCAGGAGGGGATGAAAAACTGTTTTTT.

This chain uses TRBV6-2 or TRBV6-3 with TRBJ2-5; the match to TRBD2 covers 10 bases. The CDR3 spans 15 residues. Looked up from germline, CDR1 is MNHEY and CDR2 is SVGEGT. With V trimmed by 6 bases and J by 2 bases, 6 bases remained unmatched. Here the CDR3 reads CASSTGLADQETQYF. CDR3 DNA: TGTGCCAGCAGCACTGGACTAGCGGATCAAGAGACCCAGTACTTC.

The gene calls are TRBV6-6 and TRBJ1-4; D gene ambiguous. The CDR3 extends over 17 amino acids. The germline V and J ends were trimmed by 5 bases and 0 bases, with 16 bases remaining between them. Germline V lookup: CDR1 MNHNY, CDR2 SVGAGI (reference sequence). The CDR3: CASSPRRGLATNEKLFF. Here the CDR3 DNA reads TGTGCCAGCAGTCCCCGGCGGGGTCTTGCAACTAATGAAAAACTGTTTTTT.

The genes are TRBV7-2 and TRBJ1-6, with TRBD1 as a possible D gene (5 bases). Germline V gene lookup returns CDR1 SGHTA and CDR2 FQGNSA. The V end was cut by 3 bases, the J end by 7 bases, with 13 bases between. The CDR3 runs 15 residues. This CDR3 reads CASSLGLSRNSPLHF. CDR3 sequence (DNA): TGTGCCAGCAGCTTGGGACTCTCCCGGAATTCACCCCTCCACTTT.

This chain uses TRBV5-1 with TRBJ1-3; D unclear. The CDR3 runs to 15 residues. From germline, CDR1 is SGHRS and CDR2 YFSETQ. The germline V and J ends were trimmed by 1 base and 2 bases, with 10 bases remaining between them. CDR3 sequence reads: CASSLLAATGNTIYF. CDR3 in DNA: TGCGCCAGCAGCTTGCTGGCGGCAACTGGAAACACCATATATTTT.

The chain uses TRBV19 and TRBJ2-7; 7 nucleotides line up with TRBD1. CDR1 is LNHDA and CDR2 is SQIVND in the germline V gene (reference sequence). Trimming took 5 bases from V and 3 from J; bases not matched to a gene: 1. The CDR3 is 12 amino acids. CDR3 coding DNA: TGTGCCAGTAGTGGGGACAGCTACGAGCAGTACTTC. Its translation is CASSGDSYEQYF.

The chain has TRBV6-1 and TRBJ1-5; D not certain. The CDR3 totals 15 residues. Germline loops: CDR1 MNHNS, CDR2 SASEGT. V dropped 2 bases and J dropped 6 bases, with 14 bases sitting between them. In DNA form, the CDR3 reads TGTGCCAGCAGTGAAAGAGGAGGGAAGGCTCAGCCCCAGCATTTT. The encoded protein is CASSERGGKAQPQHF.

The sample holds one count of this clone. The CDR3 loop is CASSPDRAELYGYTF. The DNA of the CDR3 is TGTGCCAGCAGCCCGGACAGGGCCGAACTTTATGGCTACACCTTC. The rearrangement uses TRBV7-2 and TRBJ1-2, with TRBD1 matching over 8 bases. The CDR3 is made up of 15 amino acids. The germline gives CDR1 SGHTA, CDR2 FQGNSA. The junction had 10 bases not matched to a gene; V was cut back by 5 bases and J by 5 bases.

The rearrangement uses TRBV5-5 and TRBJ1-3; 7 nucleotides agree with TRBD1. Germline lookup yields CDR1 SGHKS and CDR2 YYEKEE (reference sequence). CDR3 length: 17 amino acids. Losses at the gene ends were 4 bases for V and 2 bases for J; bases not matched to a gene: 12. CDR3 region: CASSPWGQTIPGNTIYF. The DNA of the CDR3 is TGTGCCAGCAGCCCGTGGGGACAGACAATTCCTGGAAACACCATATATTTT.

This chain links TRBV2 with TRBJ1-5; unclear D gene. Looked up from germline, CDR1 is SNHLY and CDR2 is FYNNEI. The CDR3 is 13 residues long. V lost 8 bases and J 0 bases, leaving 8 bases between the germline ends. The CDR3 spells CASQRNSNQPQHF. The DNA of the CDR3 is TGTGCCAGCCAGCGGAATAGCAATCAGCCCCAGCATTTT.

The rearrangement uses TRBV3-1 (or the pseudogene TRBV3-2) and TRBJ1-4, with TRBD1 identical over 9 bases. The CDR3 spans 19 residues. Per the germline V gene, CDR1 is LGHDT and CDR2 is YNNKEL (reference sequence). J gave up 0 bases and V 7 bases, and 15 bases lay outside the gene matches. CDR3 sequence (DNA): TGTGCCAGCACCCTTCAACCGGGACAGGGAGACGCAACTAATGAAAAACTGTTTTTT. It encodes CASTLQPGQGDATNEKLFF.

This clone was seen just once. The V and J genes are TRBV25-1 and TRBJ1-1; D is perhaps TRBD1 (5 bases). Trimming stripped 4 bases from V and 13 bases from J, with 13 bases between. The CDR3 has 11 amino acids. Germline-derived CDR1 and CDR2 are MGHDK and SYGVNS. In DNA form, the CDR3 reads TGTGCCAGCAGTGTAGGCAGGGAATATTTCTTT. It yields the protein CASSVGREYFF.